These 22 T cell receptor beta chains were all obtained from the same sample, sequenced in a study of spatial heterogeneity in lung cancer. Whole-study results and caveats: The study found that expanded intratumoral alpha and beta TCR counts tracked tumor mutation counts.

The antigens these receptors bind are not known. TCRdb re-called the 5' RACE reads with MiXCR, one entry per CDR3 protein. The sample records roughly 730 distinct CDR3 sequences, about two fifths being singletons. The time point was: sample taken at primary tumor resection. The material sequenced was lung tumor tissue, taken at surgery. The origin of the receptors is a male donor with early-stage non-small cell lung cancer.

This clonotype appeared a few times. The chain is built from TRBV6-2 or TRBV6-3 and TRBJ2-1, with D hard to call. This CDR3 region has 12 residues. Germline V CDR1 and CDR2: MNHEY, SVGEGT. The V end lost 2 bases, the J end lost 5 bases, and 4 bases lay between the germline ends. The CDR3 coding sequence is TGTGCCAGCAGTTACCCAGACAATGAGCAGTTCTTC. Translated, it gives CASSYPDNEQFF.

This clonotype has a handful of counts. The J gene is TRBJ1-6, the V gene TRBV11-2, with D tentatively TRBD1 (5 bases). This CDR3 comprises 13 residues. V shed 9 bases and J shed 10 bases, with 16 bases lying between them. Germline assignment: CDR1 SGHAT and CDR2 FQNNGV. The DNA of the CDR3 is TGTGCCAGTACCATTAAGGGGTACTCACCCCTCCACTTT. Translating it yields CASTIKGYSPLHF.

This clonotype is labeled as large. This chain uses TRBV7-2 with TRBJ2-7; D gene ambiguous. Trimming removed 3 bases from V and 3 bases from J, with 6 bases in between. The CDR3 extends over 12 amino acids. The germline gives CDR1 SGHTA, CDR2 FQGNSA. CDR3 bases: TGTGCCAGCAGCTTCCCAAACTACGAGCAGTACTTC. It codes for CASSFPNYEQYF.

CDR3 nucleotide sequence: TGTGCCTGGATGATAGGCGATAATGAAAAACTGTTTTTT. This gives the protein CAWMIGDNEKLFF. The chain links TRBV30 to TRBJ1-4; D is unresolved. The V end lost 4 bases, the J end lost 4 bases, and 10 bases lay between the germline ends. Germline CDR1 is GTSNPN and CDR2 is SVGIG (reference sequence). This CDR3 has 13 amino acids. The entire variable domain, with the rest obtained from reference TRBV30 and TRBJ1-4, is as follows: SQTIHQWPATLVQPVGSPLSLECTVEGTSNPNLYWYRQAAGRGLQLLFYSVGIGQISSEVPQNLSASRPQDRQFILSSKKLLLSDSGFYLCAWMIGDNEKLFFGSGTQLSVL.

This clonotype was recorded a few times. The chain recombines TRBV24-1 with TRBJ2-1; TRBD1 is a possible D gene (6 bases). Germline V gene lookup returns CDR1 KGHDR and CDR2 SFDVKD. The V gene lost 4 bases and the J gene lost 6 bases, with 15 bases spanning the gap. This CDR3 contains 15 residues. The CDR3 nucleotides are TGTGCCACCAGTGACGCCGGCACAGGGATCAATGAGCAGTTCTTC. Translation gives CATSDAGTGINEQFF.

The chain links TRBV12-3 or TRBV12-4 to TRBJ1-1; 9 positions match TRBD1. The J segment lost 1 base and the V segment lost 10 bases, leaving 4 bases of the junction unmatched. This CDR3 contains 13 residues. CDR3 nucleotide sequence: TGTGCCACCACGGGACAGGGGAACACTGAAGCTTTCTTT. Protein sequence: CATTGQGNTEAFF.

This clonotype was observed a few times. The CDR3 bases are TGCGCCAGCAGCCTCCAGGTGGAAGGGGCACCCCTCCACTTT. Protein product: CASSLQVEGAPLHF. The J gene is TRBJ1-6, the V gene TRBV5-1; tentatively, D is TRBD1 (5 bases). This CDR3 is built from 14 residues. The V gene's germline CDR1 is SGHRS and CDR2 YFSETQ. V gave up 4 bases and J gave up 11 bases, with 16 bases separating them.

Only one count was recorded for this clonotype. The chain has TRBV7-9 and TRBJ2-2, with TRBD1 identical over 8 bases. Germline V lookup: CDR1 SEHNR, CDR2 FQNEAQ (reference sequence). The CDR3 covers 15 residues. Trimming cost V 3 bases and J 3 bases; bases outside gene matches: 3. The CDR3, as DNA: TGTGCCAGCAGCTTGCAGGGGGCCGACACCGGGGAGCTGTTTTTT. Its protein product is CASSLQGADTGELFF.

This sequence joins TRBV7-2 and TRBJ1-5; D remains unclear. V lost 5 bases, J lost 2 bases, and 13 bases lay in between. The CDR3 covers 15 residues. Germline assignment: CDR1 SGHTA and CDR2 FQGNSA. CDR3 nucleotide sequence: TGTGCCAGCAGCCCCCACGACACTGGCAATCAGCCCCAGCATTTT. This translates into CASSPHDTGNQPQHF.

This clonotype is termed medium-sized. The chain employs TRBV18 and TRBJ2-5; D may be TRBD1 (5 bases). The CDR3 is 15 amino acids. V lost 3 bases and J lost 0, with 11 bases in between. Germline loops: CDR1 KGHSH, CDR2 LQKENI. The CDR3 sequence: CASSPARAYQETQYF. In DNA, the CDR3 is TGTGCCAGCTCACCGGCCAGGGCGTACCAAGAGACCCAGTACTTC.

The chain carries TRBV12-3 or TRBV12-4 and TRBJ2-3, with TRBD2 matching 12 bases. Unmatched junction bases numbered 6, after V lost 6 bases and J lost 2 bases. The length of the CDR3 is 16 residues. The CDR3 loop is CASSHGLAGNTDTQYF. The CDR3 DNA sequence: TGTGCCAGCAGCCATGGACTAGCGGGGAACACAGATACGCAGTATTTT.

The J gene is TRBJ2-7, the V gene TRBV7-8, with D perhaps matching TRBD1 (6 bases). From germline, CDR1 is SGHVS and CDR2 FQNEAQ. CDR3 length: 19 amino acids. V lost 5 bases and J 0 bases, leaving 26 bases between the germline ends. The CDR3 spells CASSPTGHPWVQYSYEQYF. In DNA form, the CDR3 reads TGTGCCAGCAGCCCAACGGGACACCCCTGGGTTCAGTACTCCTACGAGCAGTACTTC.

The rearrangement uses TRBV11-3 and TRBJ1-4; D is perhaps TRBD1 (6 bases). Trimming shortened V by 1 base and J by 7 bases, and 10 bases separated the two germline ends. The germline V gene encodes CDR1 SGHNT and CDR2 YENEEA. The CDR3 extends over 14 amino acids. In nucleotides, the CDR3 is TGTGCCAGCAGCTTAGCACAGGGTGGTGAAAAACTGTTTTTT. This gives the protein CASSLAQGGEKLFF. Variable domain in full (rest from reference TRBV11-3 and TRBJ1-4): EAGVVQSPRYKIIEKKQPVAFWCNPISGHNTLYWYLQNLGQGPELLIRYENEEAVDDSQLPKDRFSAERLKGVDSTLKIQPAELGDSAVYLCASSLAQGGEKLFFGSGTQLSVL.

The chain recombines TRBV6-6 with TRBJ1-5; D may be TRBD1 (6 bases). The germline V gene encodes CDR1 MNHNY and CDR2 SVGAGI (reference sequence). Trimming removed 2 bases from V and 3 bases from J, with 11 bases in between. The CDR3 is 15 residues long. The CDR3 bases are TGTGCCAGCAGTTACCACAGGGATGCCAATCAGCCCCAGCATTTT. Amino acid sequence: CASSYHRDANQPQHF.

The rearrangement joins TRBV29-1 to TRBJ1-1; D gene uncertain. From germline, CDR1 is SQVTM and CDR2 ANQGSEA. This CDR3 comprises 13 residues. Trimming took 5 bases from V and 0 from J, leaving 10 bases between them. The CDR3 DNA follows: TGCAGCGTTTGCGAGAGCCTGAACACTGAAGCTTTCTTT. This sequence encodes CSVCESLNTEAFF.

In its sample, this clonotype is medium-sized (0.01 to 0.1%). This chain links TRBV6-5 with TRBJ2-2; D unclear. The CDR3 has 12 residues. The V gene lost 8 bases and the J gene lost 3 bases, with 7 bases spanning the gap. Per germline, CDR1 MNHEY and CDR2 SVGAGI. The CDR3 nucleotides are TGTGCCAGCGGTGCGGACACCGGGGAGCTGTTTTTT. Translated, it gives CASGADTGELFF.

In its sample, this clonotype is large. The CDR3 loop is CASSFYTDTQYF. DNA of the CDR3: TGTGCCAGCAGCTTTTACACAGATACGCAGTATTTT. The rearrangement links TRBV11-2 to TRBJ2-3; D unresolved. Trimming pared 3 bases from V and 2 bases from J, leaving 3 bases between. The CDR3 has 12 residues. Germline assignment: CDR1 SGHAT and CDR2 FQNNGV.

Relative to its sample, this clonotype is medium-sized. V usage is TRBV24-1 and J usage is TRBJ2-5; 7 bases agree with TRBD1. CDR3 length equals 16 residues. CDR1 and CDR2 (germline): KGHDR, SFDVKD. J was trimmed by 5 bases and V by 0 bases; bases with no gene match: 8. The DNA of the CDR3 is TGTGCCACCAGTGATTTGAAGAAGACAGGGTTGGAGACCCAGTACTTC. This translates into CATSDLKKTGLETQYF.

The CDR3 is CASSRADSTDTQYF. The CDR3 DNA follows: TGTGCCAGTAGTCGGGCGGACAGCACAGATACGCAGTATTTT. V usage is TRBV19 and J usage is TRBJ2-3; no reliable D call. Germline loops: CDR1 LNHDA, CDR2 SQIVND (reference sequence). The CDR3 runs 14 residues. V lost 5 bases and J 0 bases, leaving 9 bases between the germline ends.

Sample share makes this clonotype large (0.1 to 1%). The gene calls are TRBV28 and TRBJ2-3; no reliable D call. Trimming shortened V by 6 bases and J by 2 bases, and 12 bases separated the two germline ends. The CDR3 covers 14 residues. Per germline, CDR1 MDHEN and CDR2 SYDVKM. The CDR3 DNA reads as TGTGCCAGCAGGCCGGAATGGGTCACAGATACGCAGTATTTT. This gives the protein CASRPEWVTDTQYF.

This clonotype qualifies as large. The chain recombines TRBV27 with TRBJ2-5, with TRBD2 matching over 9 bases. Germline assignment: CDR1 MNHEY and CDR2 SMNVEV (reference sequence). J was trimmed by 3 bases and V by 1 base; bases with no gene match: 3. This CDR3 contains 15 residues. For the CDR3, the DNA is TGTGCCAGCAGTTTATGGTCTAGCGGGAAAGAGACCCAGTACTTC. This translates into CASSLWSSGKETQYF.

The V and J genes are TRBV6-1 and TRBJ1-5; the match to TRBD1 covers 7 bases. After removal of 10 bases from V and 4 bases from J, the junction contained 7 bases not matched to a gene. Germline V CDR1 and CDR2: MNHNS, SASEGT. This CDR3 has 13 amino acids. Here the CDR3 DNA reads TGTGCCACGGGACAGCGCTATAATCAGCCCCAGCATTTT. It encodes CATGQRYNQPQHF.